The 32 T cell receptor beta chains below were found in one sample sequenced in a study of blood T cells in healthy people across ages. The use of a sample-barcoded 5' primer and a J-beta primer mix characterized a second PCR of 7 to 11 cycles. TCRdb re-called the 5' RACE reads through MiXCR, storing one row per CDR3 protein. The sample yields around 2 million distinct CDR3 sequences, roughly two fifths seen once. The sample consisted of blood. The receptors stem from a human donor in good health.

This chain uses TRBV7-2 with TRBJ2-7, with D possibly matching TRBD1 (6 bases). Germline CDR1 reads SGHTA; CDR2 reads FQGNSA. The CDR3 extends over 14 amino acids. Trimming removed 1 base from V and 8 bases from J, with 15 bases in between. The CDR3 coding sequence is TGTGCCAGCAGCTTAGAACAGGGAGACGGGAAGCAGTACTTC. Translating gives CASSLEQGDGKQYF.

The V call is TRBV10-3, the J call TRBJ2-7, with a weak D call TRBD2 (5 bases). Per the germline V gene, CDR1 is ENHRY and CDR2 is SYGVKD. This CDR3 has 13 residues. V gave up 6 bases and J gave up 2 bases, with 11 bases separating them. The DNA for the CDR3 is TGTGCCATCAGCGGCTCCGGGGCCTACGAGCAGTACTTC. This sequence encodes CAISGSGAYEQYF.

The genes are TRBV4-2 and TRBJ2-3, with a weak D call TRBD2 (5 bases). The CDR3 totals 15 residues. With 3 bases removed from V and 3 bases from J, the gap between germline ends came to 13 bases. From germline, CDR1 is LGHNA and CDR2 YNFKEQ. The CDR3 sequence is CASSHPNGVTDTQYF. The CDR3, as DNA: TGTGCCAGCAGCCATCCCAACGGGGTTACAGATACGCAGTATTTT.

This clonotype was observed a few times. The rearrangement uses TRBV28 and TRBJ2-7; weak D call: TRBD2 (5 bases). Trimming took off 3 bases at V and 5 bases at J, with 11 bases between the two ends. The CDR3 sequence is 13 residues long. Germline CDR1 and CDR2: MDHEN and SYDVKM. Written as DNA, the CDR3 is TGTGCCAGCAGTTTTGTAAGGAGGAACGAGCAGTACTTC. The encoded protein is CASSFVRRNEQYF.

CDR3 bases: TGTGCCAGCAGTATCAGGGGGGACGGCACTGAAGCTTTCTTT. It yields the protein CASSIRGDGTEAFF. The chain recombines TRBV6-6 with TRBJ1-1; 7 bases map to TRBD1. From germline, CDR1 is MNHNY and CDR2 SVGAGI (reference sequence). The V segment lost 5 bases and the J segment 4 bases; nucleotides outside the gene matches: 7. The CDR3 runs 14 residues.

This clonotype was observed a few times. This chain joins TRBV12-3 or TRBV12-4 and TRBJ2-5; D ambiguous. V dropped 6 bases and J dropped 1 base, with 12 bases sitting between them. CDR3 length: 14 amino acids. The CDR3: CASRTEALQETQYF. In nucleotides, the CDR3 is TGTGCCAGCAGGACCGAGGCTCTCCAAGAGACCCAGTACTTC.

A few counts support this clonotype. The chain's CDR3 is CSASLGQVSSYEQYF. CDR3 nucleotides: TGCAGTGCTTCCCTTGGACAGGTCTCTTCCTACGAGCAGTACTTC. The chain links TRBV20-1 to TRBJ2-7; 7 nucleotides align to TRBD1. The CDR3 is 15 amino acids. CDR1 DFQATT and CDR2 SNEGSKA come from the germline V gene (reference sequence). J lost 1 base, V lost 5 bases, and 11 bases had no gene match.

A few counts support this clonotype. The V call is TRBV14, the J call TRBJ1-4; D is ambiguous. V lost 4 bases and J 8 bases, leaving 14 bases between the germline ends. CDR1 SGHDN and CDR2 FVKESK come from the germline V gene. This CDR3 region has 14 residues. CDR3 loop: CASSLGVEEEKLFF. In DNA, the CDR3 is TGTGCCAGCAGCCTCGGGGTGGAAGAGGAAAAACTGTTTTTT.

The sample holds a few counts of this clonotype. The chain couples TRBV20-1 to TRBJ2-7; D unclear. Trimming took off 1 base at V and 0 bases at J, with 10 bases between the two ends. The germline CDR1 and CDR2 sequences are DFQATT and SNEGSKA (reference sequence). This CDR3 region has 14 residues. CDR3 protein: CSARARTNSYEQYF. The CDR3 coding sequence is TGCAGTGCTAGAGCTAGAACAAACTCCTACGAGCAGTACTTC.

The chain recombines TRBV7-3 with TRBJ1-1; D is ambiguous. The CDR3 sequence is 14 residues long. Deletions cut 5 bases from V and 5 bases from J, with 15 bases between. The germline gives CDR1 SGHTA, CDR2 FQGTGA. This CDR3 is CASSPAMGCTEAFF. The CDR3 DNA sequence: TGTGCCAGCAGCCCAGCCATGGGATGTACTGAAGCTTTCTTT. Complete variable domain (other parts from reference TRBV7-3 and TRBJ1-1): GAGVSQTPSNKVTEKGKYVELRCDPISGHTALYWYRQSLGQGPEFLIYFQGTGAADDSGLPNDRFFAVRPEGSVSTLKIQRTERGDSAVYLCASSPAMGCTEAFFGQGTRLTVV.

The chain couples TRBV4-3 to TRBJ2-7, with TRBD2 matching over 13 bases. J lost 3 bases, V lost 4 bases, and 9 bases had no gene match. Per germline, CDR1 LGHNA and CDR2 YSLEER. The CDR3 consists of 17 residues. The CDR3 DNA reads as TGCGCCAGCAGCCCGGACCGGACTAGCGGGGGACTCTACGAGCAGTACTTC. Translation gives CASSPDRTSGGLYEQYF.

This clonotype was picked up a small number of times. The V call is TRBV6-1, the J call TRBJ1-2; 7 nucleotides line up with TRBD1. The V and J ends lost 4 bases and 1 base, in that order; junction bases with no gene match: 9. CDR1 is MNHNS, CDR2 SASEGT, per germline. This CDR3 contains 16 residues. The chain's CDR3 is CASSARQGPINYGYTF. CDR3 bases: TGTGCCAGCAGTGCAAGACAGGGACCTATTAACTATGGCTACACCTTC.

The rearrangement links TRBV5-1 to TRBJ2-7; D possibly uses TRBD1 or TRBD2 (5 bases each). CDR3 size: 15 residues. The V gene lost 1 base and the J gene lost 3 bases, with 14 bases spanning the gap. Germline V gene data show CDR1 as SGHRS and CDR2 as YFSETQ. CDR3 in amino acids: CASSLSGAGIYEQYF. The CDR3 DNA follows: TGCGCCAGCAGCTTGTCCGGGGCCGGTATCTACGAGCAGTACTTC.

This clonotype occurred once. The chain uses TRBV6-6 and TRBJ1-3; unclear D gene. With 6 bases removed from V and 1 base from J, the gap between germline ends came to 16 bases. CDR1 is MNHNY, CDR2 SVGAGI, per germline (reference sequence). This CDR3 is built from 16 residues. The CDR3 loop is CASRDGLSMSGNTIYF. The CDR3 DNA reads TGTGCCAGCAGGGACGGCTTGTCGATGTCTGGAAACACCATATATTTT.

The rearrangement uses TRBV2 and TRBJ2-2, with no clear D. The CDR3 totals 17 residues. The ends were cut back, 3 bases at V and 0 bases at J, with 14 bases in the middle. Per the germline V gene, CDR1 is SNHLY and CDR2 is FYNNEI. The CDR3 sequence is CASSDLLVFANTGELFF. CDR3 nucleotide sequence: TGTGCCAGCAGTGACTTGCTGGTTTTCGCGAACACCGGGGAGCTGTTTTTT.

This clonotype appeared a few times. The chain recombines TRBV29-1 with TRBJ2-3; TRBD2 is a possible D gene (6 bases). Trimming stripped 5 bases from V and 1 base from J, with 13 bases between. From germline, CDR1 is SQVTM and CDR2 ANQGSEA. The CDR3 is 14 residues long. The CDR3 loop is CSVSGTPGTDTQYF. The CDR3, as DNA: TGCAGCGTTTCCGGGACTCCAGGCACAGATACGCAGTATTTT.

The chain combines TRBV6-1 with TRBJ1-5, with D possibly matching TRBD1 (6 bases). The germline V and J ends were trimmed by 2 bases and 12 bases, with 14 bases remaining between them. The germline V gene has CDR1 MNHNS and CDR2 SASEGT. The CDR3 consists of 13 residues. CDR3 sequence reads: CASSELWTAGQHF. DNA for the CDR3: TGTGCCAGCAGTGAACTCTGGACAGCAGGCCAGCATTTT.

The chain employs TRBV3-1 and TRBJ2-5, with 12 positions matching TRBD2. The CDR3 covers 16 residues. Germline assignment: CDR1 LGHDT and CDR2 YNNKEL (reference sequence). Unmatched junction bases numbered 5, after V lost 3 bases and J lost 3 bases. The CDR3 coding sequence is TGTGCCAGCAGCCAGACTAGCGGGGGTCTCAAAGAGACCCAGTACTTC. Residues: CASSQTSGGLKETQYF.

This clonotype was counted a few times. The J gene is TRBJ1-2, the V gene TRBV20-1; 7 nucleotides agree with TRBD1. CDR3 length: 14 residues. Germline V lookup: CDR1 DFQATT, CDR2 SNEGSKA (reference sequence). V dropped 0 bases and J dropped 4; count of bases not matched to a gene: 5. The CDR3 sequence: CSARDRQGSYGYTF. The CDR3 DNA reads TGCAGTGCTAGAGACCGACAGGGCAGCTATGGCTACACCTTC.

The CDR3 bases are TGCGCCAGCAGCCCGGGACCCAGGGATGGAAGCAATCAGCCCCAGCATTTT. Encoded protein: CASSPGPRDGSNQPQHF. This rearrangement joins TRBV5-1 to TRBJ1-5; possible D gene TRBD1, 5 bases. Trimming pared 4 bases from V and 1 base from J, leaving 18 bases between. CDR1 and CDR2 from the germline V gene are SGHRS and YFSETQ. CDR3 length: 17 residues. The whole variable domain, filled in from reference TRBV5-1 and TRBJ1-5, reads KAGVTQTPRYLIKTRGQQVTLSCSPISGHRSVSWYQQTPGQGLQFLFEYFSETQRNKGNFPGRFSGRQFSNSRSEMNVSTLELGDSALYLCASSPGPRDGSNQPQHFGDGTRLSIL.

J is TRBJ1-1 and V is TRBV24-1; D possibly corresponds to TRBD1 (5 bases). Trimming stripped 4 bases from V and 3 bases from J, with 14 bases between. The CDR3 consists of 15 residues. Germline lookup yields CDR1 KGHDR and CDR2 SFDVKD. Written as DNA, the CDR3 is TGTGCCACCAGTGAGGCCGGGACGGACCACACTGAAGCTTTCTTT. Its protein is CATSEAGTDHTEAFF.

V usage is TRBV10-3 and J usage is TRBJ2-7; TRBD1 agrees at 11 bases. CDR1 is ENHRY and CDR2 is SYGVKD in the germline V gene. The CDR3 is made up of 16 amino acids. V was clipped by 5 bases and J by 6 bases; unmatched bases: 12. The CDR3: CAISSPAGQGVCEQYF. The DNA of the CDR3 is TGTGCCATCAGTTCCCCTGCGGGACAGGGGGTTTGCGAGCAGTACTTC.

The chain is built from TRBV28 and TRBJ2-3; TRBD2 agrees at 8 bases. The CDR3 runs to 17 residues. Germline CDR1 MDHEN, CDR2 SYDVKM. Trimming removed 3 bases from V and 2 bases from J; junction bases left unmatched: 10. Written as DNA, the CDR3 is TGTGCCAGCAGTTTCATCGGGGGGGGGAGCCCCACAGATACGCAGTATTTT. Protein sequence: CASSFIGGGSPTDTQYF.

The J gene is TRBJ2-7, the V gene TRBV4-3, with TRBD1 matching over 9 bases. V lost 0 bases to trimming and J lost 7 bases; unmatched junction nucleotides: 7. The CDR3 totals 15 residues. Germline CDR1 reads LGHNA; CDR2 reads YSLEER. The CDR3 here is CASSQEPNRGREQYF. Written as DNA, the CDR3 is TGCGCCAGCAGCCAAGAGCCCAACAGGGGGCGTGAGCAGTACTTC.

The chain is built from TRBV4-3 and TRBJ2-1; D ambiguous. V was pared by 3 bases and J by 4 bases, with 7 bases between. Germline-derived CDR1 and CDR2 are LGHNA and YSLEER. This CDR3 region has 13 residues. The CDR3 loop is CASSHDLYNEQFF. Written as DNA, the CDR3 is TGCGCCAGCAGCCACGACTTGTACAATGAGCAGTTCTTC.

This clonotype was detected only a few times. The chain is built from TRBV5-8 and TRBJ1-1, with 7 bases matching TRBD1. The junction had 7 bases not matched to a gene; V was cut back by 5 bases and J by 3 bases. The V gene's germline CDR1 is SGHTS and CDR2 YDEGEE. This CDR3 is 14 amino acids long. CDR3 loop: CASRFLTGDTEAFF. The CDR3 DNA reads TGTGCCAGCAGATTTCTCACAGGGGACACTGAAGCTTTCTTT. Drawing the rest from reference TRBV5-8 and TRBJ1-1, the complete variable domain is EAGVTQSPTHLIKTRGQQATLRCSPISGHTSVYWYQQALGLGLQFLLWYDEGEERNRGNFPPRFSGRQFPNYSSELNVNALELEDSALYLCASRFLTGDTEAFFGQGTRLTVV.

The chain combines TRBV4-3 with TRBJ2-3; D is uncertain. Per the germline V gene, CDR1 is LGHNA and CDR2 is YSLEER. This CDR3 has 15 residues. Trimming took 8 bases from V and 4 from J, leaving 19 bases between them. This CDR3 reads CASGTASFHPDTQYF. For the CDR3, the DNA is TGCGCCAGCGGAACGGCTAGTTTCCATCCAGATACGCAGTATTTT.

This clonotype was counted only a few times. An end of the junction does not agree with germline; a read error may underlie this. The chain has TRBV5-1 and TRBJ2-7; D uncertain. The CDR3 spans 14 residues. In germline, CDR1 is SGHRS, CDR2 YFSETQ. CDR3 sequence: CASSLGQYSHEQYF. CDR3 nucleotide sequence: TGCGCCAGCAGCTTGGGCCAGTACTCCCACGAGCAGTACTTC.

On this clonotype itself: A junction end diverges from the germline sequence, so it may reflect a read error. The chain couples TRBV5-6 to TRBJ1-2; 7 bases align to TRBD1. The CDR3 consists of 15 residues. Germline CDR1 is SGHDT and CDR2 is YYEEEE. The CDR3 coding sequence is TGTGCCAGCAACTTGTCGGCAGGGGGGAACTATGGCTACACCTTC. The encoded protein is CASNLSAGGNYGYTF.

A few counts support this clonotype. The gene calls are TRBV11-2 and TRBJ2-4; D may correspond to TRBD1 or TRBD2 (5 bases each). The J call may not be correct, given that the DNA end is closer to TRBJ2-7. This CDR3 has 17 residues. Germline V gene sequence: CDR1 SGHAT, CDR2 FQNNGV. In DNA, the CDR3 is TGTGCCAGCAGCTTTGGGGTTAGGGGAGATCCAATTTACGAGCAGTACTTC. It encodes CASSFGVRGDPIYEQYF.

For the CDR3, the DNA is TGCAGCGTCGAGAGAGGTAGTGAAGCTTTCTTT. Its translation: CSVERGSEAFF. The chain recombines TRBV29-1 with TRBJ1-1; D is ambiguous. The germline CDR1 and CDR2 sequences are SQVTM and ANQGSEA. The V end was cut by 6 bases, the J end by 7 bases, with 12 bases between. The CDR3 consists of 11 residues.

This clonotype was counted only a few times. The J gene is TRBJ2-3, the V gene TRBV5-1; D may correspond to TRBD1 or TRBD2 (7 bases each). The CDR3 contains 15 residues. Germline V CDR1 and CDR2: SGHRS, YFSETQ. Between the trimmed V and J ends, which lost 5 bases and 1 base, there was a span of 14 bases. This chain's CDR3 is CASRWGGGGTDTQYF. The CDR3 DNA sequence: TGCGCCAGCAGATGGGGAGGGGGCGGCACAGATACGCAGTATTTT.